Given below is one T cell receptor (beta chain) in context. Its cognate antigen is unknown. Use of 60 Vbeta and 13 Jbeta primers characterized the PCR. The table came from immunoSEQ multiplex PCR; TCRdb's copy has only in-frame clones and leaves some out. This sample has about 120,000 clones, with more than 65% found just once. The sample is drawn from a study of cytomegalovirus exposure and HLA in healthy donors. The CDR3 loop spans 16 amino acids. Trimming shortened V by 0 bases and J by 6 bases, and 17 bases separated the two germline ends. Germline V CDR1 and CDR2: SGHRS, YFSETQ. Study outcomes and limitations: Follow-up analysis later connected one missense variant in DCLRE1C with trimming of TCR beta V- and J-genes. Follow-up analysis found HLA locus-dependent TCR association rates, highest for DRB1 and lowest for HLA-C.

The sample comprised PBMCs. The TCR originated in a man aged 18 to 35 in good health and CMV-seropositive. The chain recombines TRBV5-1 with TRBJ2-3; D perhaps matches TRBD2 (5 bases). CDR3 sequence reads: CASSLVLGRGGDTQYF. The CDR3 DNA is TGCGCCAGCAGCTTGGTTTTGGGCAGAGGAGGCGATACGCAGTATTTT. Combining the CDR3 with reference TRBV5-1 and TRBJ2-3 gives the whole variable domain KAGVTQTPRYLIKTRGQQVTLSCSPISGHRSVSWYQQTPGQGLQFLFEYFSETQRNKGNFPGRFSGRQFSNSRSEMNVSTLELGDSALYLCASSLVLGRGGDTQYFGPGTRLTVL.